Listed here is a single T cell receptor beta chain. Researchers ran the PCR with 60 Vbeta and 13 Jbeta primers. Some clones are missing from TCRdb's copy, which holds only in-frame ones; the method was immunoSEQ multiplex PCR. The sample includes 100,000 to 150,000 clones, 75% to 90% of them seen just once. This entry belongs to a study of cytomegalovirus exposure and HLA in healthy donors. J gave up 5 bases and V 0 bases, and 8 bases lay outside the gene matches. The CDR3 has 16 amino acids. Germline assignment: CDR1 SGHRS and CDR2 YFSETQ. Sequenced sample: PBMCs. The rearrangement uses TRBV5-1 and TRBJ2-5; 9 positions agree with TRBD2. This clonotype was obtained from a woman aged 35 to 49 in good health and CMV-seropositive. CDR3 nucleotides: TGCGCCAGCAGCTTGGGGGCGGGGGGGCGCTCGGAGACCCAGTACTTC. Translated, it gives CASSLGAGGRSETQYF.